A single sample is the source of the 27 T cell receptor beta chains below, sequenced in a study of T cell clonotyping in hematopoietic cell transplantation. Produced via immunoSEQ multiplex PCR; TCRdb's table is partial and in-frame only. This sample has nearly 9,000 clones; approximately 94% occur once, and the top ten carry roughly 5%. Specimen: PBMCs, collected 100 days after allogeneic stem cell transplant. The receptor set was obtained from a male patient between 45 and 60 years old who had an allogeneic stem cell transplant from a related donor, so T cells may come from the graft donor. Some clones in this sample may be carry-over from other donors' samples.

This clone was observed once. This chain uses TRBV7-9 with TRBJ2-7; 7 nucleotides agree with TRBD1. The trim removed 7 bases at V and 6 bases at J, leaving 15 bases unmatched. This CDR3 is built from 15 residues. Germline-derived CDR1 and CDR2 are SEHNR and FQNEAQ (reference sequence). The DNA of the CDR3 is TGTGCCAGCACTCCTCTCGGCAGGGGGAAGGGCGAGCAGTACTTC. Protein: CASTPLGRGKGEQYF.

The chain has TRBV19 and TRBJ1-2; D is undetermined. V was shortened by 2 bases and J by 2 bases, with 6 bases between the two germline ends. Germline CDR1 LNHDA, CDR2 SQIVND (reference sequence). The CDR3 covers 13 residues. The CDR3 loop is CASSIPGNYGYTF. CDR3 nucleotides: TGTGCCAGTAGTATACCGGGGAACTATGGCTACACCTTC.

The chain joins TRBV7-2 to TRBJ2-5, with D hard to call. The CDR3 has 14 residues. With 2 bases removed from V and 0 bases from J, the gap between germline ends came to 7 bases. Germline loops: CDR1 SGHTA, CDR2 FQGNSA. The CDR3 bases are TGTGCCAGCAGCTTATGGCGGTACCAAGAGACCCAGTACTTC. Amino acid sequence: CASSLWRYQETQYF.

This chain joins TRBV9 and TRBJ1-1; no clear D. The germline V gene has CDR1 SGDLS and CDR2 YYNGEE. The V end was cut by 3 bases, the J end by 1 base, with 10 bases between. The CDR3 has 14 amino acids. As DNA, the CDR3 is TGTGCCAGCAGCGCGCTTACAGAGAACACTGAAGCTTTCTTT. Translating it yields CASSALTENTEAFF.

The chain links TRBV28 to TRBJ2-5, with D perhaps TRBD2 (7 bases). Germline loops: CDR1 MDHEN, CDR2 SYDVKM. V was pared by 6 bases and J by 4 bases, with 15 bases between. This CDR3 has 14 amino acids. The CDR3 region is CASSEGGVAETQYF. The CDR3 region has the DNA TGTGCCAGCAGCGAAGGGGGGGTTGCAGAGACCCAGTACTTC.

The chain combines TRBV29-1 with TRBJ2-5; TRBD1 matches 9 bases. J gave up 1 base and V 0 bases, and 6 bases lay outside the gene matches. This CDR3 has 16 residues. The germline V gene has CDR1 SQVTM and CDR2 ANQGSEA. CDR3 coding DNA: TGCAGCGTTGAAGATCTCAAGGACAGGGGCCAAGAGACCCAGTACTTC. Its protein is CSVEDLKDRGQETQYF.

The V call is TRBV28, the J call TRBJ2-1; 8 nucleotides agree with TRBD2. The CDR3 contains 16 residues. CDR1 MDHEN and CDR2 SYDVKM come from the germline V gene. The junction had 2 bases not matched to a gene; V was cut back by 1 base and J by 0 bases. CDR3 sequence: CASSLYSGDSYNEQFF. The DNA of the CDR3 is TGTGCCAGCAGTTTATATAGCGGGGACTCCTACAATGAGCAGTTCTTC.

The CDR3: CASSLGHSGANVLTF. In DNA, the CDR3 is TGTGCCAGCAGTTTGGGACACTCTGGGGCCAACGTCCTGACTTTC. This rearrangement joins TRBV6-5 to TRBJ2-6; D perhaps matches TRBD1 (6 bases). Germline values: CDR1 MNHEY, CDR2 SVGAGI. This CDR3 is built from 15 residues. V lost 4 bases, J lost 0 bases, and 7 bases lay in between.

The rearrangement uses TRBV13 and TRBJ1-1; D remains unclear. V lost 4 bases and J 3 bases, leaving 3 bases between the germline ends. The CDR3 runs to 11 residues. Per the germline V gene, CDR1 is PRHDT and CDR2 is FYEKMQ (reference sequence). In DNA form, the CDR3 reads TGTGCCAGCAGCTCCCACACTGAAGCTTTCTTT. Its protein product is CASSSHTEAFF.

The rearrangement uses TRBV7-2 and TRBJ2-5, with D perhaps TRBD1 or TRBD2 (5 bases each). The CDR3 is 15 residues long. CDR1 SGHTA and CDR2 FQGNSA come from the germline V gene. V lost 5 bases, J lost 8 bases, and 21 bases lay in between. The CDR3 protein is CASSLGTRHGPTQYF. CDR3 nucleotides: TGTGCCAGCAGCCTCGGGACCAGGCACGGGCCTACCCAGTACTTC.

The chain couples TRBV21-1 to TRBJ2-3; the table's D call TRBD2 went unverified against the DNA. TRBV21-1 is a listed pseudogene. This CDR3 comprises 18 residues. The CDR3 here is CASNHRSLRREGLDTQYF. The CDR3 DNA follows: TGTGCCAGCAACCACCGCTCCCTCCGGCGGGAGGGCCTTGATACGCAGTATTTT.

The chain carries TRBV7-8 and TRBJ1-5, with a possible D match to TRBD1 (5 bases). Per the germline V gene, CDR1 is SGHVS and CDR2 is FQNEAQ. The germline V and J ends were trimmed by 3 bases and 6 bases, with 15 bases remaining between them. This CDR3 is 15 amino acids long. The CDR3 DNA reads TGTGCCAGCAGCTTCAGCCAGGGCTCGGGTCAGCCCCAGCATTTT. Translating it yields CASSFSQGSGQPQHF.

The chain carries TRBV5-6 and TRBJ1-5; D unclear. Germline-derived CDR1 and CDR2 are SGHDT and YYEEEE. The CDR3 extends over 15 amino acids. V was cut by 0 bases and J by 0 bases, with 7 bases left in between. The CDR3 sequence is CASSLGWDSNQPQHF. The CDR3, as DNA: TGTGCCAGCAGCTTGGGGTGGGATAGCAATCAGCCCCAGCATTTT.

The V and J genes are TRBV13 and TRBJ1-2; D gene unclear. The germline V gene has CDR1 PRHDT and CDR2 FYEKMQ (reference sequence). The CDR3 runs to 12 residues. V was clipped by 5 bases and J by 7 bases, with 11 bases between them. In DNA, the CDR3 is TGTGCCAGCAGCCTCCGGGGTAGTGGCTACACCTTC. Translating it yields CASSLRGSGYTF.

In this sample, this clone turned up once. The genes are TRBV7-9 and TRBJ2-2; perhaps D is TRBD1 or TRBD2 (5 bases each). Germline loops: CDR1 SEHNR, CDR2 FQNEAQ (reference sequence). The ends were cut back, 5 bases at V and 4 bases at J, with 17 bases in the middle. This CDR3 is 16 amino acids long. Written as DNA, the CDR3 is TGTGCCAGCAGCCGGGGCCCCGTAGGTGGCACCGGGGAGCTGTTTTTT. It yields the protein CASSRGPVGGTGELFF.

V is TRBV6-5 and J is TRBJ2-7, with D possibly being TRBD2 (6 bases). CDR1 and CDR2 from the germline V gene are MNHEY and SVGAGI. This CDR3 has 13 amino acids. The germline V and J ends were trimmed by 5 bases and 7 bases, with 15 bases remaining between them. This CDR3 is CASSRDWVSEQYF. CDR3 coding DNA: TGTGCCAGCAGTAGGGACTGGGTCTCAGAGCAGTACTTC.

The chain links TRBV6-5 to TRBJ1-2; weak D call: TRBD1 (5 bases). The germline V and J ends were trimmed by 0 bases and 4 bases, with 9 bases remaining between them. This CDR3 is 14 amino acids long. Germline V lookup: CDR1 MNHEY, CDR2 SVGAGI. In DNA, the CDR3 is TGTGCCAGCAGTTACTCGACAGCAACCTATGGCTACACCTTC. The encoded protein is CASSYSTATYGYTF.

This chain links TRBV5-5 with TRBJ2-2; D may be TRBD1 (6 bases). The CDR3 is made up of 16 amino acids. V lost 4 bases to trimming and J lost 4 bases, with 17 bases between them. Germline V gives CDR1 SGHKS, CDR2 YYEKEE (reference sequence). The CDR3 DNA reads TGTGCCAGCAGCCCCCGCGGACAGTTCTCCACCGGGGAGCTGTTTTTT. Protein: CASSPRGQFSTGELFF. The variable domain in full, completed from reference TRBV5-5 and TRBJ2-2, reads DAGVTQSPTHLIKTRGQQVTLRCSPISGHKSVSWYQQVLGQGPQFIFQYYEKEERGRGNFPDRFSARQFPNYSSELNVNALLLGDSALYLCASSPRGQFSTGELFFGEGSRLTVL.

The chain couples TRBV18 to TRBJ1-2, with 12 bases aligning to TRBD1. CDR3 length equals 16 residues. J was trimmed by 0 bases and V by 6 bases; bases with no gene match: 5. Germline V gene data show CDR1 as KGHSH and CDR2 as LQKENI. In DNA, the CDR3 is TGTGCCAGCTCCCTGGGACAGGGGGCTTCTAACTATGGCTACACCTTC. It yields the protein CASSLGQGASNYGYTF.

The rearrangement joins TRBV28 to TRBJ2-5; D might be TRBD1 (6 bases). With the DNA end fitting TRBJ2-7 better, the J assignment may be wrong. CDR1 MDHEN and CDR2 SYDVKM come from the germline V gene. The CDR3 covers 15 residues. The CDR3 protein is CASRGAAGQSYEQYF. The CDR3 region has the DNA TGTGCCAGCAGGGGGGCGGCCGGTCAATCCTACGAGCAGTACTTC.

The rearrangement links TRBV7-9 to TRBJ2-2; no firm D call. Germline lookup yields CDR1 SEHNR and CDR2 FQNEAQ (reference sequence). V was cut by 1 base and J by 6 bases, with 3 bases left in between. The CDR3 loop spans 12 amino acids. This CDR3 reads CASSLGAGELFF. The CDR3, as DNA: TGTGCCAGCAGCTTAGGGGCCGGGGAGCTGTTTTTT.

V is TRBV6-6 and J is TRBJ1-2, with D possibly being TRBD1 (5 bases). Trimming shortened V by 2 bases and J by 2 bases, and 9 bases separated the two germline ends. This CDR3 spans 14 amino acids. Germline V gives CDR1 MNHNY, CDR2 SVGAGI (reference sequence). The CDR3 region has the DNA TGTGCCAGCAGTTACCAGACAGAGAACTATGGCTACACCTTC. This sequence encodes CASSYQTENYGYTF.

The rearrangement joins TRBV27 to TRBJ2-3; D uncertain. CDR1 and CDR2 (germline): MNHEY, SMNVEV (reference sequence). The ends were cut back, 0 bases at V and 4 bases at J, with 5 bases in the middle. The CDR3 loop spans 13 amino acids. CDR3 nucleotide sequence: TGTGCCAGCAGTTTATCGCGGCCAGATACGCAGTATTTT. It translates to CASSLSRPDTQYF.

This clone has just one count. The V gene is TRBV7-9, the J gene TRBJ1-4; D perhaps matches TRBD1 (5 bases). This CDR3 spans 16 amino acids. Deletions cut 5 bases from V and 0 bases from J, with 13 bases between. The germline V gene encodes CDR1 SEHNR and CDR2 FQNEAQ (reference sequence). The CDR3 is CASSVLSGTTNEKLFF. The CDR3 bases are TGTGCCAGCAGCGTTCTGTCAGGGACAACTAATGAAAAACTGTTTTTT.

Worth noting for this clone: Lacking the conserved final phenylalanine or tryptophan, this CDR3 likely reflects a read error. The chain uses TRBV5-6 and TRBJ1-1; D might be TRBD1 (6 bases). V gave up 1 base and J gave up 5 bases, with 12 bases separating them. Per germline, CDR1 SGHDT and CDR2 YYEEEE. The CDR3 totals 14 residues. CDR3 sequence: CASSLMAGETEAFS. In DNA form, the CDR3 reads TGTGCCAGCAGCTTGATGGCAGGGGAGACTGAAGCTTTCTCT.

The chain uses TRBV27 and TRBJ1-6; D not resolved. Germline CDR1 is MNHEY and CDR2 is SMNVEV (reference sequence). The CDR3 extends over 15 amino acids. The ends were cut back, 3 bases at V and 3 bases at J, with 9 bases in the middle. CDR3 DNA: TGTGCCAGCAGTTTGGGTCGATTCTATAATTCACCCCTCCACTTT. This encodes CASSLGRFYNSPLHF.

The chain couples TRBV7-9 to TRBJ1-1; D not resolved. Germline V CDR1 and CDR2: SEHNR, FQNEAQ (reference sequence). The CDR3 runs to 13 residues. V gave up 2 bases and J gave up 4 bases, with 8 bases separating them. The CDR3, as DNA: TGTGCCAGCAGCTTATCGCCCACCACTGAAGCTTTCTTT. The encoded protein is CASSLSPTTEAFF.